The clone carrying this TCR beta chain was detected only a few times. Its specificity is not known. Using a J-beta primer mix together with a sample-barcoded 5' primer, a second PCR was run for 7 to 11 cycles. TCRdb re-analysed the 5' RACE reads in MiXCR, keeping a single row per CDR3 protein. The data contain about 800,000 distinct CDR3 sequences, 20% to 25% of them seen just once; the ten biggest clones take up under 4.5%. The sample belongs to a study of blood T cells in healthy people across ages. Study findings and constraints: Across the age range, TCR beta diversity per million T cells fell in a roughly linear way.

This same sample was also taken into another study, of T cells of mothers and their children.

Sequenced: blood. This sequence originates from a boy between 10 and 17 years old in good health.

The CDR3 nucleotides read TGCGCCAGCAGCTTGGGACAGGGGGTTGAGCTGTTTTTT. Amino acid sequence: CASSLGQGVELFF. The chain links TRBV5-1 to TRBJ1-4; 9 bases are a match to TRBD1. V trimming: 0 bases; J trimming: 14 bases; junction bases outside the gene matches: 5. CDR3 length: 13 amino acids. Germline lookup yields CDR1 SGHRS and CDR2 YFSETQ.